The next 27 T cell receptor beta chains were all read from a single sample in a study of shared clonotypes between healthy human individuals. Clones were read by immunoSEQ multiplex PCR, and TCRdb kept only the in-frame ones, dropping some. The sample carries approximately 480,000 clones, about three quarters recorded once. What was sequenced was PBMCs. The receptors here all came from a woman in her thirties or forties in good health. Some clones in this sample may be carry-over from other donors' samples.

The sample holds one count of this clone. The V and J genes are TRBV21-1 and TRBJ2-1. TRBV21-1 is a documented pseudogene. The CDR3 spans 11 residues. CDR3 loop: CASNIVGEQFF. The CDR3 bases are TGTGCCAGCAACATAGTAGGTGAGCAGTTCTTC.

The CDR3 DNA reads as TGCGCCAGCAGCTTTGGGGGCGGGAACGCCTACAATGAGCAGTTCTTC. It translates to CASSFGGGNAYNEQFF. The V and J genes are TRBV5-1 and TRBJ2-1; D is possibly TRBD1 or TRBD2 (6 bases each). V lost 2 bases and J 2 bases, leaving 14 bases between the germline ends. The germline gives CDR1 SGHRS, CDR2 YFSETQ. This CDR3 region has 16 residues.

J is TRBJ2-2 and V is TRBV4-3, with 7 bases fitting TRBD1. Germline CDR1 is LGHNA and CDR2 is YSLEER. The CDR3 totals 13 residues. Losses at the gene ends were 6 bases for V and 7 bases for J; bases not matched to a gene: 5. CDR3 nucleotide sequence: TGCGCCAGCAGTTTGGCAGGGGGCGGGGAGCTGTTTTTT. It yields the protein CASSLAGGGELFF.

The V call is TRBV11-2, the J call TRBJ2-7; 8 bases are shared with TRBD1. CDR3 length: 13 amino acids. Germline CDR1 reads SGHAT; CDR2 reads FQNNGV. V lost 0 bases and J lost 6; bases outside the gene matches: 1. This CDR3 is CASSLDRGLEQYF. The CDR3 region has the DNA TGTGCCAGCAGCTTAGACAGGGGGCTCGAGCAGTACTTC.

The CDR3 loop is CASSIVAGDRGGNEQFF. The CDR3 DNA reads as TGTGCCAGTAGTATAGTCGCCGGCGACAGGGGTGGCAATGAGCAGTTCTTC. The V and J genes are TRBV19 and TRBJ2-1, with 8 bases lining up with TRBD1. Trimming at V came to 1 base and at J to 6 bases, leaving 11 bases not matched to a gene. The CDR3 is made up of 17 amino acids. Germline V lookup: CDR1 LNHDA, CDR2 SQIVND (reference sequence).

CDR3 amino acids: CASSMIRRKAGELFF. Written as DNA, the CDR3 is TGTGCCAGTAGTATGATCCGGAGGAAGGCCGGGGAGCTGTTTTTT. The V and J genes are TRBV19 and TRBJ2-2; D perhaps matches TRBD2 (5 bases). The ends were cut back, 3 bases at V and 6 bases at J, with 14 bases in the middle. The CDR3 runs to 15 residues. Germline CDR1 reads LNHDA; CDR2 reads SQIVND (reference sequence).

This clone was observed many times. This chain uses TRBV11-1 with TRBJ2-1; D gene ambiguous. CDR3 length equals 12 residues. Germline lookup yields CDR1 SGHAT and CDR2 FQDESV (reference sequence). V lost 4 bases and J lost 9, with 10 bases in between. In nucleotides, the CDR3 is TGTGCCAGCAGCTCCTCCTTAAGTGAGCAGTTCTTC. Encoded protein: CASSSSLSEQFF.

About this clone itself: Germline is not matched at one junction end, which may reflect a read error. V and J are TRBV28 and TRBJ2-2; 9 nucleotides agree with TRBD1. Germline lookup yields CDR1 MDHEN and CDR2 SYDVKM. This CDR3 spans 17 amino acids. The CDR3 region is CASSLSRQGGNTGELSF. CDR3 in DNA: TGTGCCAGCAGTTTATCCCGACAGGGGGGGAACACCGGGGAGCTGTCTTTT.

V usage is TRBV15 and J usage is TRBJ2-2; D may match TRBD1 or TRBD2 (6 bases each). Germline assignment: CDR1 LNHNV and CDR2 YYDKDF (reference sequence). The CDR3 consists of 15 residues. V was cut by 3 bases and J by 6 bases, with 14 bases left in between. This CDR3 is CATSRAGDLSGELFF. CDR3 nucleotides: TGTGCCACCAGCAGGGCAGGGGACTTGTCCGGGGAGCTGTTTTTT.

The chain has TRBV18 and TRBJ2-3; 12 bases align to TRBD2. The V segment lost 3 bases and the J segment 5 bases; nucleotides outside the gene matches: 9. Germline V gene data show CDR1 as KGHSH and CDR2 as LQKENI. The CDR3 runs 17 residues. The CDR3 coding sequence is TGTGCCAGCTCACCGAATGGACTAGCGGGATGGGAAGATACGCAGTATTTT. The encoded protein is CASSPNGLAGWEDTQYF.

The chain joins TRBV5-1 to TRBJ2-4; possibly TRBD1 or TRBD2 for D (6 bases each). Trimming took 4 bases from V and 3 from J, leaving 11 bases between them. Germline values: CDR1 SGHRS, CDR2 YFSETQ. The CDR3 totals 14 residues. The CDR3 spells CASSVGGRKNIQYF. CDR3 sequence (DNA): TGCGCCAGCAGCGTGGGGGGCCGCAAAAACATTCAGTACTTC.

This sequence joins TRBV28 and TRBJ1-1; D gene uncertain. V shed 3 bases and J shed 1 base, with 6 bases lying between them. The CDR3 consists of 13 residues. Germline CDR1 and CDR2: MDHEN and SYDVKM. This chain's CDR3 is CASSFNQNTEAFF. CDR3 nucleotide sequence: TGTGCCAGCAGTTTTAACCAGAACACTGAAGCTTTCTTT.

This chain links TRBV27 with TRBJ2-4; D not resolved. This CDR3 spans 14 amino acids. Trimming left V 5 bases short and J 9 bases short, with 17 bases between. The germline CDR1 and CDR2 sequences are MNHEY and SMNVEV (reference sequence). The CDR3 DNA reads as TGTGCCAGCAGTCCACGACAAGACCTCCTCATTCAGTACTTC. Translation gives CASSPRQDLLIQYF.

The chain carries TRBV5-1 and TRBJ1-2; 10 bases agree with TRBD1. Trimming at V came to 0 bases and at J to 4 bases, leaving 6 bases not matched to a gene. The germline V gene has CDR1 SGHRS and CDR2 YFSETQ. The length of the CDR3 is 16 residues. The CDR3: CASSLGQGAVSYGYTF. As DNA, the CDR3 is TGCGCCAGCAGCTTGGGACAGGGGGCAGTCAGCTATGGCTACACCTTC.

The chain carries TRBV5-1 and TRBJ2-3; TRBD2 matches at 9 bases. The CDR3 covers 18 residues. Germline CDR1 and CDR2: SGHRS and YFSETQ. V was clipped by 0 bases and J by 0 bases; unmatched bases: 8. The CDR3 coding sequence is TGCGCCAGCAGCTTGGTTGACTGGACTAGCGCTAGCACAGATACGCAGTATTTT. This encodes CASSLVDWTSASTDTQYF.

This chain joins TRBV7-2 and TRBJ1-2, with D possibly TRBD1 on 5 matching bases. The CDR3 is 14 amino acids. V was trimmed by 4 bases and J by 7 bases, leaving 16 bases between them. Germline CDR1 reads SGHTA; CDR2 reads FQGNSA. The CDR3 sequence: CASSSRARESGYTF. The CDR3 region has the DNA TGTGCCAGCAGCTCACGGGCCAGGGAGAGTGGCTACACCTTC.

This clone has at least ten counts. The DNA of the CDR3 is TGTGCCTGGAGTACGCAGGGAAGGCGAGCTTTCTTT. This sequence encodes CAWSTQGRRAFF. This rearrangement joins TRBV30 to TRBJ1-1; D possibly corresponds to TRBD1 (5 bases). The CDR3 length is 12 residues. Germline V gene sequence: CDR1 GTSNPN, CDR2 SVGIG (reference sequence). V lost 2 bases and J lost 10, with 14 bases in between. The whole variable domain, filled in from reference TRBV30 and TRBJ1-1, reads SQTIHQWPATLVQPVGSPLSLECTVEGTSNPNLYWYRQAAGRGLQLLFYSVGIGQISSEVPQNLSASRPQDRQFILSSKKLLLSDSGFYLCAWSTQGRRAFFGQGTRLTVV.

This clone was observed a handful of times. Since a much larger clone is just one base distant, this may be a read error. The sample has other DNA sequences that encode this CDR3 too. The genes are TRBV19 and TRBJ1-2, with D perhaps TRBD1 (5 bases). Trimming took 3 bases from V and 2 from J, leaving 10 bases between them. The V gene's germline CDR1 is LNHDA and CDR2 SQIVND (reference sequence). CDR3 length: 14 residues. The CDR3: CASSIPGLNYGYTF. The CDR3 DNA follows: TGTGCCAGTAGTATCCCGGGACTGAACTATGGCTACACCTTC.

The chain recombines TRBV9 with TRBJ2-3; 7 bases match TRBD1. Germline CDR1 SGDLS, CDR2 YYNGEE. V was clipped by 0 bases and J by 2 bases; unmatched bases: 3. CDR3 length: 15 amino acids. CDR3 bases: TGTGCCAGCAGCGTAGAGGGGGCGGCCACAGATACGCAGTATTTT. Protein product: CASSVEGAATDTQYF.

With respect to this clone: Since a far larger clone is one base different, this is likely a read error. The same CDR3 arises from other DNA sequences in this sample as well. V is TRBV5-8 and J is TRBJ2-1, with TRBD2 matching over 9 bases. The germline V gene has CDR1 SGHTS and CDR2 YDEGEE. J was trimmed by 0 bases and V by 5 bases; bases with no gene match: 3. The CDR3 sequence is 15 residues long. The CDR3, as DNA: TGTGCCAGCAGTTTTAGCGGGAGCTCCTACAATGAGCAGTTCTTC. Its translation: CASSFSGSSYNEQFF. Based on the CDR3 plus reference TRBV5-8 and TRBJ2-1, the full variable domain is EAGVTQSPTHLIKTRGQQATLRCSPISGHTSVYWYQQALGLGLQFLLWYDEGEERNRGNFPPRFSGRQFPNYSSELNVNALELEDSALYLCASSFSGSSYNEQFFGPGTRLTVL.

With respect to this clone: At one end, the junction sequence differs from germline, possibly due to a read error. The gene calls are TRBV7-9 and TRBJ1-5; D possibly corresponds to TRBD1 (6 bases). The CDR3 spans 13 residues. Germline lookup yields CDR1 SEHNR and CDR2 FQNEAQ (reference sequence). CDR3 sequence (DNA): TGCGCCAGCAGCCCATTTCCAGGGGAGCCCCAGCATTTT. It specifies CASSPFPGEPQHF.

This chain connects TRBV7-2 to TRBJ2-2; TRBD2 is a possible D gene (5 bases). Looked up from germline, CDR1 is SGHTA and CDR2 is FQGNSA. V was trimmed by 5 bases and J by 0 bases, leaving 13 bases between them. The CDR3 has 16 residues. The DNA for the CDR3 is TGTGCCAGCAGCCCCCACGGAGGCGCGAACACCGGGGAGCTGTTTTTT. Translating it yields CASSPHGGANTGELFF.

This chain uses TRBV29-1 with TRBJ1-2, with a tentative D call TRBD1 (6 bases). The germline CDR1 and CDR2 sequences are SQVTM and ANQGSEA. The CDR3 has 12 amino acids. The V and J ends lost 7 bases and 5 bases respectively, with 14 bases between them. CDR3: CSDSQGAYGYTF. CDR3 nucleotides: TGCAGCGACTCACAGGGAGCGTATGGCTACACCTTC.

Turning to this clone: Since a far larger clone is one base different, this is likely a read error. Within the sample, other DNA sequences also encode this same CDR3. The V call is TRBV30, the J call TRBJ2-2; D gene uncertain. This CDR3 is 13 amino acids long. Germline lookup yields CDR1 GTSNPN and CDR2 SVGIG (reference sequence). The V end lost 2 bases, the J end lost 8 bases, and 12 bases lay between the germline ends. CDR3 bases: TGTGCCTGGAGTATAAGGGAAGTGGGGGAGCTGTTTTTT. Translated, it gives CAWSIREVGELFF.

The chain carries TRBV9 and TRBJ2-7; TRBD1 might be the D (6 bases). There are 14 residues in the CDR3. Germline lookup yields CDR1 SGDLS and CDR2 YYNGEE. V gave up 0 bases and J gave up 0 bases, with 7 bases separating them. This chain's CDR3 is CASSVGDNSYEQYF. CDR3 bases: TGTGCCAGCAGCGTAGGGGACAACTCCTACGAGCAGTACTTC.

J is TRBJ1-3 and V is TRBV19, with D perhaps matching TRBD1 (6 bases). V lost 9 bases and J 6 bases, leaving 18 bases between the germline ends. Germline V gene lookup returns CDR1 LNHDA and CDR2 SQIVND (reference sequence). This CDR3 comprises 14 residues. The CDR3 DNA sequence: TGTGCCAGACCTACAGGGAGCCGAGAAAACACCATATATTTT. This codes for CARPTGSRENTIYF.

The J gene is TRBJ1-6, the V gene TRBV30, with 7 nucleotides matching TRBD1. V lost 2 bases and J lost 7; bases outside the gene matches: 5. This CDR3 region has 14 residues. Germline V CDR1 and CDR2: GTSNPN, SVGIG (reference sequence). This CDR3 reads CAWSYGQENSPLHF. CDR3 in DNA: TGTGCCTGGAGTTATGGACAGGAAAATTCACCCCTCCACTTT.